Listed below are T cell receptor beta chains from one sample, sequenced in a study of spatial heterogeneity in lung cancer. TCRdb independently ran MiXCR on the 5' RACE reads; one entry per CDR3 protein. The table lists tens of thousands of distinct CDR3 sequences, 13% of them singletons. This specimen was PBMCs, taken at surgery. These receptors were collected from a male donor with early-stage non-small cell lung cancer. The CDR3 runs from the conserved cysteine through the conserved F or W. A D gene is named only where the DNA matches it firmly. Part of the rows lack a size; the others show once, few, many or a class for expanded clones.

d_gene: TRBD2; abundance: NA; j_gene: TRBJ2-7; v_gene: TRBV29-1; len: 16; CDR3nt: TGCAGCGTTAGACACGGACTAGCGGGATCCTCCGGCGAGCAGTACTTC; CDR3aa: CSVRHGLAGSSGEQYF
d_gene: NA; abundance: NA; j_gene: TRBJ2-5; v_gene: TRBV5-1; len: 15; CDR3nt: TGCGCCAGCAGCCCTGGAGGCCTATCAACAGAGACCCAGTACTTC; CDR3aa: CASSPGGLSTETQYF
d_gene: NA; abundance: many; j_gene: TRBJ2-1; v_gene: TRBV13; len: 18; CDR3nt: TGTGCCAGCAGCTCACGAGGGGGGGCCCATAGCTCCTACAATGAGCAGTTCTTC; CDR3aa: CASSSRGGAHSSYNEQFF
d_gene: NA; abundance: NA; j_gene: TRBJ1-4; v_gene: TRBV6-5; len: 15; CDR3nt: TGTGCCAGCAGTCCTACAGGGAGAAGCGATGAAAAACTGTTTTTT; CDR3aa: CASSPTGRSDEKLFF
d_gene: NA; abundance: NA; j_gene: TRBJ2-1; v_gene: TRBV7-2; len: 18; CDR3nt: TGTGCCAGCAGCCCAGACCCATTACTCTTGGGGGGCTACAATGAGCAGTTCTTC; CDR3aa: CASSPDPLLLGGYNEQFF
d_gene: TRBD2; abundance: once; j_gene: TRBJ2-7; v_gene: TRBV5-4; len: 15; CDR3nt: TGTGCCAGCAGTTATAAGGCGGGAGGGCCTTACGAGCAGTACTTC; CDR3aa: CASSYKAGGPYEQYF
d_gene: NA; abundance: many; j_gene: TRBJ1-4; v_gene: TRBV5-1; len: 15; CDR3nt: TGCGCCAGCAGCTTGGAAGCGGGGCGCGGTGAAAAACTGTTTTTT; CDR3aa: CASSLEAGRGEKLFF
d_gene: NA; abundance: many; j_gene: TRBJ1-5; v_gene: TRBV7-9; len: 14; CDR3nt: TGTGCCAGCAGCTCCCTTGAGGCCCGGGGGCCCCAGCATTTT; CDR3aa: CASSSLEARGPQHF
d_gene: TRBD1; abundance: many; j_gene: TRBJ2-7; v_gene: TRBV2; len: 15; CDR3nt: TGTGCCAGCAGTGATCCCCCGACAGGGCGAGACGAGCAGTACTTC; CDR3aa: CASSDPPTGRDEQYF
d_gene: TRBD1; abundance: NA; j_gene: TRBJ1-2; v_gene: TRBV7-2; len: 12; CDR3nt: TGTGCCAGCAGCCGACAGGGTACGGGCTACACCTTC; CDR3aa: CASSRQGTGYTF
d_gene: NA; abundance: NA; j_gene: TRBJ1-5; v_gene: TRBV18; len: 14; CDR3nt: TGTGCCAGCTCAACCGGGACGTACAATCAGCCCCAGCATTTT; CDR3aa: CASSTGTYNQPQHF
d_gene: NA; abundance: NA; j_gene: TRBJ2-1; v_gene: TRBV7-2; len: 16; CDR3nt: TGTGCCAGCAGCTCCTTAACCTTGGGACGGCACAATGAGCAGTTCTTC; CDR3aa: CASSSLTLGRHNEQFF
d_gene: NA; abundance: NA; j_gene: TRBJ2-7; v_gene: TRBV7-8; len: 17; CDR3nt: TGTGCCAGCAGCTTACAGTCCGGGTCGGGACATCACTACGAGCAGTACTTC; CDR3aa: CASSLQSGSGHHYEQYF
d_gene: TRBD2; abundance: NA; j_gene: TRBJ2-3; v_gene: TRBV7-2; len: 13; CDR3nt: TGTGCCAGCAGCTTGACTAGCGGAAATACGCAGTATTTT; CDR3aa: CASSLTSGNTQYF
d_gene: TRBD2; abundance: few; j_gene: TRBJ2-3; v_gene: TRBV5-1; len: 17; CDR3nt: TGCGCCAGCAGCTTGGGGAGTGGTAGCGGGAGAACAGATACGCAGTATTTT; CDR3aa: CASSLGSGSGRTDTQYF
d_gene: TRBD2; abundance: NA; j_gene: TRBJ2-7; v_gene: TRBV6-2/TRBV6-3; len: 15; CDR3nt: TGTGCCAGCAGAAGACCCGGGACTAGTCCTTTCGAGCAGTACTTC; CDR3aa: CASRRPGTSPFEQYF
d_gene: NA; abundance: many; j_gene: TRBJ2-7; v_gene: TRBV6-5; len: 14; CDR3nt: TGTGCCAGCAGTTTAGGGCAGGGATCGGGGGAGCAGTACTTC; CDR3aa: CASSLGQGSGEQYF
d_gene: TRBD1; abundance: few; j_gene: TRBJ1-3; v_gene: TRBV5-1; len: 14; CDR3nt: TGCGCCAGCAGCCCGACAGGGACTGGAAACACCATATATTTT; CDR3aa: CASSPTGTGNTIYF
d_gene: TRBD1; abundance: many; j_gene: TRBJ1-1; v_gene: TRBV5-1; len: 16; CDR3nt: TGCGCCAGCAGCTCCTCCGGGACAGCCAGTGTATTTGAAGCTTTCTTT; CDR3aa: CASSSSGTASVFEAFF
d_gene: TRBD2; abundance: many; j_gene: TRBJ2-1; v_gene: TRBV29-1; len: 13; CDR3nt: TGCAGCGTCCCTAGCGGGAGTCATGCTGAGCAGTTCTTC; CDR3aa: CSVPSGSHAEQFF
d_gene: NA; abundance: NA; j_gene: TRBJ1-1; v_gene: TRBV11-2; len: 12; CDR3nt: TGTGTCAGCAGCGCCCGGACGTCTGAAGCTTTCTTT; CDR3aa: CVSSARTSEAFF
d_gene: NA; abundance: few; j_gene: TRBJ2-3; v_gene: TRBV12-3/TRBV12-4; len: 15; CDR3nt: TGTGCCAGCGGGCCGACGTCGACTAGCACAGATACGCAGTATTTT; CDR3aa: CASGPTSTSTDTQYF
d_gene: NA; abundance: NA; j_gene: TRBJ2-1; v_gene: TRBV7-2; len: 14; CDR3nt: TGTGCCAGCAGCTTAGGGCCGGGGGACAATGAGCAGTTCTTC; CDR3aa: CASSLGPGDNEQFF
d_gene: NA; abundance: NA; j_gene: TRBJ1-2; v_gene: TRBV28; len: 14; CDR3nt: TGTGCCAGCAGTTTGGGCTTCCGTAACTATGGCTACACCTTC; CDR3aa: CASSLGFRNYGYTF
d_gene: NA; abundance: NA; j_gene: TRBJ2-6; v_gene: TRBV29-1; len: 17; CDR3nt: TGCAGCGTTGTCTGGGCAGGGGACATCTCTGGGGCCAACGTCCTGACTTTC; CDR3aa: CSVVWAGDISGANVLTF